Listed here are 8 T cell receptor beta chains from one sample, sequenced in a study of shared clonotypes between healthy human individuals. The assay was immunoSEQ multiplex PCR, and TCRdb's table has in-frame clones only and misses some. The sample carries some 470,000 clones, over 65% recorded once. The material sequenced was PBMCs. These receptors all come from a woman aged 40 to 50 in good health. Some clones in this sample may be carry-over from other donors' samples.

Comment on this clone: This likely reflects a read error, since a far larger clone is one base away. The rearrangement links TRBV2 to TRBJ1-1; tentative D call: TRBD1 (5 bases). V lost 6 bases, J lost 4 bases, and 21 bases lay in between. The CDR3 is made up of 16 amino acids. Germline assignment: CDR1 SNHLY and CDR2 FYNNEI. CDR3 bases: TGTGCCAGCAGCGAGGGGCGGAGCAGCCAACCCACTGAAGCTTTCTTT. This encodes CASSEGRSSQPTEAFF. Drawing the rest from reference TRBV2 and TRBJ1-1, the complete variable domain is EPEVTQTPSHQVTQMGQEVILRCVPISNHLYFYWYRQILGQKVEFLVSFYNNEISEKSEIFDDQFSVERPDGSNFTLKIRSTKLEDSAMYFCASSEGRSSQPTEAFFGQGTRLTVV.

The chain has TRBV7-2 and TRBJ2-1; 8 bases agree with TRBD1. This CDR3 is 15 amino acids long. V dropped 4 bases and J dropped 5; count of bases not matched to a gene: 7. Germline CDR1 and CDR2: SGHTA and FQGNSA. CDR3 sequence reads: CASSYRDRLNNEQFF. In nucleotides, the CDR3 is TGTGCCAGCAGCTACCGGGACAGGTTGAACAATGAGCAGTTCTTC.

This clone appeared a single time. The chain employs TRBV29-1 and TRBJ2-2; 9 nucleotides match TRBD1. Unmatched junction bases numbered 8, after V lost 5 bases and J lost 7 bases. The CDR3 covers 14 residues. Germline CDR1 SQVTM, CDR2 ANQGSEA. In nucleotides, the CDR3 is TGCAGCGTTCAGACAGGGGGGTTTGGCGGGGAGCTGTTTTTT. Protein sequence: CSVQTGGFGGELFF.

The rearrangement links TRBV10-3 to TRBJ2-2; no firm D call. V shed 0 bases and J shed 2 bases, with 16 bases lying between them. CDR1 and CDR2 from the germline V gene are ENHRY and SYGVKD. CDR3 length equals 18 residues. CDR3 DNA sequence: TGTGCCATCAGTGAGTCGACTCTTCGAACCGATAACACCGGGGAGCTGTTTTTT. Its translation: CAISESTLRTDNTGELFF.

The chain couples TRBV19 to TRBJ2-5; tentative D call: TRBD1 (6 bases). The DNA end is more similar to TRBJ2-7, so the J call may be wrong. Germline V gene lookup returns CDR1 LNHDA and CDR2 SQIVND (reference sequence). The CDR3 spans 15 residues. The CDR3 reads CASSTRTAGSYEQYF. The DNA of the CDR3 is TGTGCCAGTAGTACGCGGACAGCAGGCTCCTACGAGCAGTACTTC.

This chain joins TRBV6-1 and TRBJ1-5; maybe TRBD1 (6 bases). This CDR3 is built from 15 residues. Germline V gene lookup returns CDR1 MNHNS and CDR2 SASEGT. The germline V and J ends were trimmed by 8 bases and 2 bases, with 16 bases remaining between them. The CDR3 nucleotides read TGTGCCAGCGACATACAAGCAGGGGGCAATCAGCCCCAGCATTTT. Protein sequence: CASDIQAGGNQPQHF.

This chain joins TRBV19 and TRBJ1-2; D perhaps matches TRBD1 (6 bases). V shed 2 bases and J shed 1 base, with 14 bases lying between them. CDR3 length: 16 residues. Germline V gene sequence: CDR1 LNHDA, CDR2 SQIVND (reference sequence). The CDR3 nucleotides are TGTGCCAGTAGTATATCTGTGGGGGGCCTTAACTATGGCTACACCTTC. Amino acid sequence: CASSISVGGLNYGYTF. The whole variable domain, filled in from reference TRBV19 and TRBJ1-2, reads DGGITQSPKYLFRKEGQNVTLSCEQNLNHDAMYWYRQDPGQGLRLIYYSQIVNDFQKGDIAEGYSVSREKKESFPLTVTSAQKNPTAFYLCASSISVGGLNYGYTFGSGTRLTVV.

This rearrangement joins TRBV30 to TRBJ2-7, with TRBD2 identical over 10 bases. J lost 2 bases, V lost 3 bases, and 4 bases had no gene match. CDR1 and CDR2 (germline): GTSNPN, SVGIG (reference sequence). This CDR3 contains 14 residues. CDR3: CAWRDLAGAYEQYF. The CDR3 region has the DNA TGTGCCTGGAGGGACCTAGCGGGGGCCTACGAGCAGTACTTC.